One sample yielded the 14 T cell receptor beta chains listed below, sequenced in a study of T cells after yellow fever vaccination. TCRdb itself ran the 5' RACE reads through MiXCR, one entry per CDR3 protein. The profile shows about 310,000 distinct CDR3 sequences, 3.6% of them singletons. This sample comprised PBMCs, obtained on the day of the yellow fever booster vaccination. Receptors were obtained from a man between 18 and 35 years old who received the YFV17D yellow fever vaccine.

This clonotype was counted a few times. CDR3 nucleotide sequence: TGTGCCTGGGGGACCGGGGCTGAAGCTTTCTTT. Amino acid sequence: CAWGTGAEAFF. This chain uses TRBV30 with TRBJ1-1; the D gene is possibly TRBD1 (5 bases). Trimming took off 5 bases at V and 6 bases at J, with 10 bases between the two ends. Germline V lookup: CDR1 GTSNPN, CDR2 SVGIG (reference sequence). This CDR3 is built from 11 residues.

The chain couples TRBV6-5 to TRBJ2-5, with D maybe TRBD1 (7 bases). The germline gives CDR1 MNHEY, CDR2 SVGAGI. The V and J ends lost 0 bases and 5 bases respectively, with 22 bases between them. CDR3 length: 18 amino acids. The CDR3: CASSYSNPAGGIKETQYF. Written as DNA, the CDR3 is TGTGCCAGCAGTTACTCGAATCCGGCAGGGGGGATTAAGGAGACCCAGTACTTC.

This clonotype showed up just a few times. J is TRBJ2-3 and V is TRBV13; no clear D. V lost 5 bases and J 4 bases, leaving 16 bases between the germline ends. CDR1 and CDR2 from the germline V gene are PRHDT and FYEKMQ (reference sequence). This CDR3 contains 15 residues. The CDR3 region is CASSTRVDDPDTQYF. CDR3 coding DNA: TGTGCCAGCAGCACCCGGGTCGACGACCCAGATACGCAGTATTTT.

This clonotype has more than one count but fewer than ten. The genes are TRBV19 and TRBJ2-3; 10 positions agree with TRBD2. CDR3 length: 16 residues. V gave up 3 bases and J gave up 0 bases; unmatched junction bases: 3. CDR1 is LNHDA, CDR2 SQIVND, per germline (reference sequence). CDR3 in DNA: TGTGCCAGTAGTATCCTAGCGGGGGCCAGCACAGATACGCAGTATTTT. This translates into CASSILAGASTDTQYF.

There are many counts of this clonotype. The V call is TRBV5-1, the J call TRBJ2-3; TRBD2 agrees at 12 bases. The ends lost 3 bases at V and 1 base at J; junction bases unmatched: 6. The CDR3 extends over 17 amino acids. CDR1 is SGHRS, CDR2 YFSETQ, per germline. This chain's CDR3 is CASSSRLAGVGTDTQYF. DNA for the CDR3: TGCGCCAGCAGCTCCCGACTAGCGGGGGTGGGCACAGATACGCAGTATTTT.

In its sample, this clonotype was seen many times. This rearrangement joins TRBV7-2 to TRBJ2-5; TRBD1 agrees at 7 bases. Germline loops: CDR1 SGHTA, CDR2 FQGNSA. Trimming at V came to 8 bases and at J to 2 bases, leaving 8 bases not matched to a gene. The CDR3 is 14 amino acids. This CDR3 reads CASGFQTGQETQYF. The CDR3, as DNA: TGTGCCAGCGGATTTCAGACAGGGCAAGAGACCCAGTACTTC.

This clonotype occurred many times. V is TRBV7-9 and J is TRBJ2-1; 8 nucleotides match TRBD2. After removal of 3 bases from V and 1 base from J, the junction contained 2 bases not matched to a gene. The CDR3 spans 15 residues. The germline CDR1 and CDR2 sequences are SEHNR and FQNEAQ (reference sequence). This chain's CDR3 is CASSFGGGSYNEQFF. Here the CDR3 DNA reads TGTGCCAGCAGCTTCGGCGGGGGGTCCTACAATGAGCAGTTCTTC.

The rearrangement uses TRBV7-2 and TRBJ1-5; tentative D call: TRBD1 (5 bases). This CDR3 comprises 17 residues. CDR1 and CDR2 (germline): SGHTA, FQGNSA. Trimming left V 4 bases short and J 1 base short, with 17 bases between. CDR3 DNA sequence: TGTGCCAGCAGCTCCCAGGGCCAGAGGGTAAGCAATCAGCCCCAGCATTTT. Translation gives CASSSQGQRVSNQPQHF.

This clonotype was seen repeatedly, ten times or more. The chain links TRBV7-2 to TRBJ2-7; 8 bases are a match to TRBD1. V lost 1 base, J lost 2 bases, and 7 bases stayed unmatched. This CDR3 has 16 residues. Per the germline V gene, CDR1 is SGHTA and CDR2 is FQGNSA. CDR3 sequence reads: CASSLEARGQTYEQYF. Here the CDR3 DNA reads TGTGCCAGCAGCTTAGAGGCCAGGGGGCAAACCTACGAGCAGTACTTC.

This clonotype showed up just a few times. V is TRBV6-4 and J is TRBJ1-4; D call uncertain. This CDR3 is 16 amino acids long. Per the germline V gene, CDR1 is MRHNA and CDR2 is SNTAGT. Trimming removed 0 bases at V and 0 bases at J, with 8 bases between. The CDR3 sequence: CASSDSGPATNEKLFF. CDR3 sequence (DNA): TGTGCCAGCAGTGACTCGGGTCCTGCAACTAATGAAAAACTGTTTTTT.

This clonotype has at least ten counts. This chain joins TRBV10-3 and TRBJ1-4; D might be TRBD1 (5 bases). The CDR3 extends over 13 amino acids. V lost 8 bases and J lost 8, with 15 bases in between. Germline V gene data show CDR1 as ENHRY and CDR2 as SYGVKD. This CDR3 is CAIGRQLGEKLFF. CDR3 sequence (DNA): TGTGCCATCGGGCGACAGTTGGGGGAAAAACTGTTTTTT.

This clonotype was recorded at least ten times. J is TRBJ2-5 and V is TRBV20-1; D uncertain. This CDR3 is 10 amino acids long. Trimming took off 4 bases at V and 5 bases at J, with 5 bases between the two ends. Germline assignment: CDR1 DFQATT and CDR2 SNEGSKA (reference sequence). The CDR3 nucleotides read TGCAGTGCTATTCGGGAGACCCAGTACTTC. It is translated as CSAIRETQYF.

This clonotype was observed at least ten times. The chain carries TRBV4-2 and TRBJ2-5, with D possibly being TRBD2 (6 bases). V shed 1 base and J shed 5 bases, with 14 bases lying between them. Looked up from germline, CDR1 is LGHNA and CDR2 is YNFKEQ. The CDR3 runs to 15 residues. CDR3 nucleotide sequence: TGTGCCAGCAGCCAAGGGAGGGGTAGATTGGAGACCCAGTACTTC. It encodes CASSQGRGRLETQYF.

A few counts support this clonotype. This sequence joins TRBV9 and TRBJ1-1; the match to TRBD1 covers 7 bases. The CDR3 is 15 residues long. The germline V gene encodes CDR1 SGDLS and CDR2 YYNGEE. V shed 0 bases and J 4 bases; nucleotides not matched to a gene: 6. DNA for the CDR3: TGTGCCAGCAGCGTAGCTGGCACAGGGGTCACTGAAGCTTTCTTT. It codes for CASSVAGTGVTEAFF.